A single TCR beta chain is shown here with its context. Its antigen is not identified. Germline assignment: CDR1 SGHTA and CDR2 FQGNSA. V lost 5 bases to trimming and J lost 0 bases, with 14 bases between them. This CDR3 comprises 16 residues. These data originate in a study of T cell responses to AZD1222 COVID-19 vaccine. Study-wide points: Two AZD1222 administrations were followed by greater Spike-specific TCR breadth and depth.

Profiled with immunoSEQ multiplex PCR; TCRdb holds only in-frame clones, not every one. The sample records roughly 150,000 clones, almost 90% being singletons. The source material was peripheral blood, sampled 28 days after the second AZD1222 dose. The chain recombines TRBV7-2 with TRBJ1-5; the D gene is possibly TRBD1 (5 bases). The TCR originated in an adult who received the AZD1222 COVID-19 vaccine. CDR3 amino acids: CASSPDGGGSNQPQHF. The CDR3 DNA reads as TGTGCCAGCAGCCCTGACGGGGGTGGTAGCAATCAGCCCCAGCATTTT.